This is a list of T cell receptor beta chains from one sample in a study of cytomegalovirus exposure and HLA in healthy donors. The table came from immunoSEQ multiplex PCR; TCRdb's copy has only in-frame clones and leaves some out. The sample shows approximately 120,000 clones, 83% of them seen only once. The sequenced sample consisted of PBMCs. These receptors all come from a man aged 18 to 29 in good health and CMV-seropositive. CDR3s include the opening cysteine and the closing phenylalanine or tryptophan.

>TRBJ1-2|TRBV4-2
CASSPGSLSYGYTF
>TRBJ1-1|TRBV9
CASSTSAGGTEAFF
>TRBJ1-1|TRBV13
CASTQKRFTEAFF
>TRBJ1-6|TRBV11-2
CASSSDRGRPLYNSPLHF
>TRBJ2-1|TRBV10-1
CASSATGTGRSYNEQFF
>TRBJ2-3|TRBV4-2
CASSQGILAGVTDTQYF
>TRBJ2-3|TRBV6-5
CASSYGGGTTDTQYF
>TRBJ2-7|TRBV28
CASSGGGQSTSYEQYF
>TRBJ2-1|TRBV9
CASSLIPGTGGYNEQFF
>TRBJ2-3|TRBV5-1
CASSVSAGTGIPDTQYF
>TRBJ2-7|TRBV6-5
CASRGQGAYEQYF
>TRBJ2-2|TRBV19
CASSVQGANTGELFF
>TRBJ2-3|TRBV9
CASSDSGGSNTDTQYF
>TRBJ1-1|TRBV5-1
CASSFGGGLTEAFF
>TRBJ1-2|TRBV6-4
CASSDSGARGGYTF
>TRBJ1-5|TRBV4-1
CASSLTGSWIQPQHF
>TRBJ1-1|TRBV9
CASSFQDLPYTEAFF
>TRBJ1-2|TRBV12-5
CASGWDRGGYTF
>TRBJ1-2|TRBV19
CASAISDFYGYTF
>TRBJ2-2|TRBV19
CASSASTVPGTGELFF
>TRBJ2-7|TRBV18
CASSQSDRSPHEQYF
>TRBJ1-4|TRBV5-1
CASSGTGSTNEKLFF
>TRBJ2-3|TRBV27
CASSLSPGLATDTQYF
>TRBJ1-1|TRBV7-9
CASSLSGGKAFF
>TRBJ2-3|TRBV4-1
CASSQGLAGGIDTQYF
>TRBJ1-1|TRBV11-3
CASSFGQGAEAFF
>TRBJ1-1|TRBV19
CASTSRENVVKAFF
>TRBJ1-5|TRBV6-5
CASSYSAQTWKQPQHF
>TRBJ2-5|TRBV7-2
CASSFPLAGVTLGETQYF
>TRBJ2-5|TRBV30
CAWRTAGGEVQTQYF
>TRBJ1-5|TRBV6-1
CASRLDSTNQPQHF
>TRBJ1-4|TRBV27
CASSPPRGRWEKLFF
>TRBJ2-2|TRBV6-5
CASSPGDRAGELFF
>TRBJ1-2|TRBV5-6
CASSFWQGDIDYGYTF
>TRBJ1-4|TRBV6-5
CASALGEKLFF
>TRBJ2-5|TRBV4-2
CASSHSERGVEETQYF
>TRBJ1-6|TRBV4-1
CASSRFEIVNSPLHF
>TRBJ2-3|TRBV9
CASSAGTSGVSDTQYF
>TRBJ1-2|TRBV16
CASSQTGVRNGYTF
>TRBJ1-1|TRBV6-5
CASKRWNTEAFF
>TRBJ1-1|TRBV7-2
CASSSPRGNTEAFF
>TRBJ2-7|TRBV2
CASSDKGQGIHEQYF
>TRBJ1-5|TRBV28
CASSSDISWTEDSNQPQHF
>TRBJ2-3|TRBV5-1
CASSEILAGTTDTQYF
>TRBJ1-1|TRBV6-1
CASSESAEAEAFF
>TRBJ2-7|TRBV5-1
CASSLVGGPAYEQYF
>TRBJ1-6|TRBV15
CATSSVTGDITSPLHF
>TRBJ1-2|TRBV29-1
CSVESHKEYGYTF
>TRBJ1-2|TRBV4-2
CASSLGAPYGYTF